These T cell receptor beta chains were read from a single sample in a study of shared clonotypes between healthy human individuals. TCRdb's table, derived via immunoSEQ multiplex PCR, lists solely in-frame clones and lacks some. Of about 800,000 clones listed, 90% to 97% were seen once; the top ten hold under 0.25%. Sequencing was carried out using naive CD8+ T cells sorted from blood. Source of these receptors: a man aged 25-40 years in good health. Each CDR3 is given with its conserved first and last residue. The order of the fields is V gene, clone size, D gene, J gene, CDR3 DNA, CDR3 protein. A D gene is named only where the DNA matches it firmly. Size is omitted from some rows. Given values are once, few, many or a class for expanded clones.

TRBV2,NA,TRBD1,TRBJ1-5,TGTGCCAGCTGGGACAGGTATCGGGTTCAGCCCCAGCATTTT,CASWDRYRVQPQHF
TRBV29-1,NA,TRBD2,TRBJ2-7,TGCAGCGTTGAGCGGGAGGACACCTACGAGCAGTACTTC,CSVEREDTYEQYF
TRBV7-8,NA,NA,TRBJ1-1,TGTGCCAGCACCCTATTGACAGGGAACACTGAAGCTTTCTTT,CASTLLTGNTEAFF
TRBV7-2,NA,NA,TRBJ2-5,TGTGCCAGCAGCTCTCCGGGGCTGGGGGACCAGTACTTC,CASSSPGLGDQYF
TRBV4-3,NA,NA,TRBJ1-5,TGCGCCAGCAGCCAATCCGCTTTGGGCAATCAGCCCCAGCATTTT,CASSQSALGNQPQHF
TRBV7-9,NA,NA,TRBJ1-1,TGTGCCAGCAGCTTACAGGGTCACACTGAAGCTTTCTTT,CASSLQGHTEAFF
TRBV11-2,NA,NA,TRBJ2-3,TGTGCCAGCAGTTTCAGGGGACGAAGCACAGATACGCAGTATTTT,CASSFRGRSTDTQYF
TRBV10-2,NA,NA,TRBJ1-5,TGCGCCAGCAGTGAGGTTGCCCCGTGGGGCAATCAGCCCCAGCATTTT,CASSEVAPWGNQPQHF
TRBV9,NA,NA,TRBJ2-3,TGTGCCAGCAGCGTAGGCGTCAGCCTAGCGAATACAGATACGCAGTATTTT,CASSVGVSLANTDTQYF
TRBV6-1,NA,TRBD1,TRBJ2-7,TGTGCCAGCAGTGAAGTAGGGGACAGGGACTTC,CASSEVGDRDF
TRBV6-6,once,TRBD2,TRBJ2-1,TGTGCCAGCAGAACGACTAGCGGGAGCGGCAATGAGCAGTTCTTC,CASRTTSGSGNEQFF
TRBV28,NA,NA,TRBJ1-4,TGTGCCAGCAGTTTTCAAGGGACTAATGAAAAACTGTTTTTT,CASSFQGTNEKLFF
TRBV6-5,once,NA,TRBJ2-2,TGTGCCAGCAGCCCGTCGAACACCGGGGAGCTGTTTTTT,CASSPSNTGELFF
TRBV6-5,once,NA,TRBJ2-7,TGTGCCAGCAGTTACTCGAGTTCTCTCGCCGAGCAGTACTTC,CASSYSSSLAEQYF
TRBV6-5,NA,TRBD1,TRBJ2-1,TGTGCCAGCAGTCCCAGGGGGCAGACCCTCAATGAGCAGTTCTTC,CASSPRGQTLNEQFF
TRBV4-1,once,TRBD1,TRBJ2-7,TGCGCCAGCACCCATGGACAGGGGGCGTACGAGCAGTACTTC,CASTHGQGAYEQYF
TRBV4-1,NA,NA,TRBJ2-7,TGCGCCAGCAGCCAAGATTTGGGGGGCTCCTACGAGCAGTACTTC,CASSQDLGGSYEQYF
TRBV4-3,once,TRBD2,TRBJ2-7,TGCGCCAGCAGCCAAGAATTAGCGGGGGGCTACGAGCAGTACTTC,CASSQELAGGYEQYF
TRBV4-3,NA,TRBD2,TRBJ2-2,TGCGCCAGCAGCCAAGATCCCAGCGGGAGGTTTACCGGGGAGCTGTTTTTT,CASSQDPSGRFTGELFF
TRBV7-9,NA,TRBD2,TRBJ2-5,TGTGCCAGCAGCCAACCGGGACTAGGAAAAGAGACCCAGTACTTC,CASSQPGLGKETQYF
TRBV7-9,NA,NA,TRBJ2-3,TGTGCCAGCAGCCCTCGGGTGGCTGGTACGCAGTATTTT,CASSPRVAGTQYF
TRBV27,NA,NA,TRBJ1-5,TGTGCCAGCAGTGCCTTTTGGCACGGGAGCAATCAGCCCCAGCATTTT,CASSAFWHGSNQPQHF
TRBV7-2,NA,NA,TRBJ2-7,TGTGCCAGCGGAGCTTTCCCCTACGAGCAGTACTTC,CASGAFPYEQYF
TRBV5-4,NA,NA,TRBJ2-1,TGTGCCAGCAGCTTGGAGGGGCTCGGCTCCTACAATGAGCAGTTCTTC,CASSLEGLGSYNEQFF